This T cell receptor beta chain appears in the sequencing data of a study of shared clonotypes between healthy human individuals. The length of the CDR3 is 10 residues. Germline V gene data show CDR1 as SQVTM and CDR2 as ANQGSEA. Trimming cost V 1 base and J 4 bases, with 1 base left between them. In replicate PCRs of sorted subsets, around 0.2 ug DNA, approximately 30,000 T cell genomes, was used. The protocol was immunoSEQ multiplex PCR, while the TCRdb copy is restricted to in-frame clones and leaves out a portion. The profile shows some 980,000 clones, over 75% of them singletons. The specimen sequenced was memory CD4+ T cells sorted from blood. Noted subset: CD45RA-negative fraction. This TCR was sampled from a man aged 18 to 29 in good health. The chain links TRBV29-1 to TRBJ1-1, with D hard to call. The CDR3 DNA follows: TGCAGCGTTGAAGCCACTGAAGCTTTCTTT. Translating it yields CSVEATEAFF.